This paragraph reports one T cell receptor beta chain. The entry originates in a study of cytomegalovirus exposure and HLA in healthy donors. PCR was performed using 60 Vbeta and 13 Jbeta primers. The protocol was immunoSEQ multiplex PCR, while the TCRdb copy is restricted to in-frame clones and leaves out a portion. The table shows more than 130,000 clones, with about 80% occurring only once. The TCR sequence derives from a male donor in good health and CMV-seronegative. Input material: PBMCs.

In DNA form, the CDR3 reads TGCGCCAGCAGCTTAGCGAGAACTAACACTGAAGCTTTCTTT. Translation: CASSLARTNTEAFF. The V and J genes are TRBV5-1 and TRBJ1-1; D is ambiguous. There are 14 residues in the CDR3. Germline values: CDR1 SGHRS, CDR2 YFSETQ. Trimming removed 2 bases at V and 2 bases at J, with 10 bases between.